The entry below describes one T cell receptor beta chain. Antigen: not known. The sample originates from a study of prognosis after radiotherapy for stage I lung cancer. Study at large: With stereotactic body radiotherapy, no patient received any concurrent therapy. Notes on the study in general: Some TCR clones were expanded. Whether these clones were tumor-specific was not determined.

Genomic DNA provided the template from which TCR beta CDR3 was amplified by two-round multiplex PCR. Round one of PCR was performed, and it used primers specific to each TRBV and TRBJ gene. One entry per CDR3 protein results from TCRdb running MiXCR on the multiplex PCR reads. This repertoire shows 10,000 or so distinct CDR3 sequences, about 53% found once; its top ten account for 5.5% to 8.5%. The CDR3 covers 16 residues. Germline loops: CDR1 SNHLY, CDR2 FYNNEI. V was clipped by 4 bases and J by 4 bases, with 14 bases between them. The sample was PBMCs, taken before or after stereotactic body radiation therapy (not recorded which). V gene TRBV2 combines with J gene TRBJ1-6, with D possibly matching TRBD1 (6 bases). The sequence derives from a donor aged 50 or older with non-small cell lung cancer. The DNA of the CDR3 is TGTGCCAGCAGTGTTTTTGGGGGCGTTTATAATTCACCCCTCCACTTT. Translating gives CASSVFGGVYNSPLHF.